A single T cell receptor (beta chain) is shown here with its context. No antigen is known for it. In the PCR, 60 Vbeta and 13 Jbeta primers were used. TCRdb keeps only in-frame clones here, not all; method: immunoSEQ multiplex PCR. Of some 170,000 clones listed, under 80% are singletons. The sample is drawn from a study of cytomegalovirus exposure and HLA in healthy donors. Study context: The early release's HLA-typed donors yielded 80 million to 95 million unique TCRs.

Overall study results and limits: The study listed under 200 cytomegalovirus-associated TCR beta chains. Follow-up analysis later connected one missense variant in DCLRE1C with trimming of TCR beta V- and J-genes. Testing in vitro showed a few CMV-associated chains specific for CMV antigens.

Germline assignment: CDR1 SEHNR and CDR2 FQNEAQ (reference sequence). The CDR3 is 15 amino acids. Germline trimming cut 11 bases from V and 10 bases from J; bases unmatched to any gene: 20. Sequenced input: PBMCs. The chain links TRBV7-9 to TRBJ1-2; 9 nucleotides agree with TRBD1. The source is a man aged 35 to 55 in good health and CMV-seronegative. The CDR3 loop is CAGITTGQGTADYTF. In DNA, the CDR3 is TGTGCCGGTATTACGACTGGACAGGGGACCGCGGACTACACCTTC.